The subject of this entry is one T cell receptor beta chain. Its antigen remains unidentified. Resections from corrective heart surgery provided thymus tissue. These data are taken from a study of human thymus T cells. Study-level points and caveats: Among thymic and blood repertoires, usage of V and J genes appeared biased. In unrelated individuals, thymic repertoires overlapped highly, according to related research.

Germline-derived CDR1 and CDR2 are MNHEY and SMNVEV (reference sequence). The CDR3 spans 15 residues. V was pared by 0 bases and J by 5 bases, with 10 bases between. Generated by immunoSEQ multiplex PCR, the TCRdb table keeps only in-frame clones and is missing some. The sample lists some 72,000 clones, 90% to 97% occurring once. The TCR sequence derives from a boy younger than two with a congenital heart defect but otherwise immunologically healthy. The V and J genes are TRBV27 and TRBJ1-4; possibly TRBD1 for D (5 bases). Sequencing used thymus tissue. CDR3 in amino acids: CASSLSGAFNEKLFF. The CDR3 coding sequence is TGTGCCAGCAGTTTATCAGGGGCCTTCAATGAAAAACTGTTTTTT.